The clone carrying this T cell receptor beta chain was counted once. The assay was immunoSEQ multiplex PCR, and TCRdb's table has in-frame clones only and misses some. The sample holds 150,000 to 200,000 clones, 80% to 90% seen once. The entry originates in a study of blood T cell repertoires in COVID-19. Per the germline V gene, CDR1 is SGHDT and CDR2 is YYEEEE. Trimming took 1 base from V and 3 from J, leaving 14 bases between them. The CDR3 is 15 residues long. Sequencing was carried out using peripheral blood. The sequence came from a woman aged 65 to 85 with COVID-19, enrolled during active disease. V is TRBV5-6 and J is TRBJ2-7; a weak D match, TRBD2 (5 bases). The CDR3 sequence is CASSLLAKRSYEQYF. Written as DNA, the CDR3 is TGTGCCAGCAGCTTGCTGGCTAAGCGGAGCTACGAGCAGTACTTC.